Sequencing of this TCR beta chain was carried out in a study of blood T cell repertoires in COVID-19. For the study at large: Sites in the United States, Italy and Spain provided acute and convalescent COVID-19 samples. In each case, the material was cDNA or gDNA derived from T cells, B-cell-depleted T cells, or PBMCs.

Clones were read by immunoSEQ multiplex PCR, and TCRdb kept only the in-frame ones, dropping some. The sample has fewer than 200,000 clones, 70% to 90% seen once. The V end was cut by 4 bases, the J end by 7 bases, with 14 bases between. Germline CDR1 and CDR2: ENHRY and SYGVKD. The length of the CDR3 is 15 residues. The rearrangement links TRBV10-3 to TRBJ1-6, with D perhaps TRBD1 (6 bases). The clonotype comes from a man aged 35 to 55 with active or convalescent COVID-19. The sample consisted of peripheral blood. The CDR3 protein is CAISGTDSTNSPLHF. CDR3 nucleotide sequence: TGTGCCATCAGTGGGACAGACAGTACCAATTCACCCCTCCACTTT.